The rows below give T cell receptor beta chains drawn from one sample of a study of cytomegalovirus exposure and HLA in healthy donors. The assay was immunoSEQ multiplex PCR, and TCRdb's table has in-frame clones only and misses some. The repertoire consists of 110,000 to 150,000 clones, with about 80% occurring once and the leading ten covering approximately 5.1%. Material for sequencing was PBMCs. These receptors originate from a male donor in good health and CMV-seronegative. Each CDR3 is given with its conserved first and last residue. D genes are given only for firm matches. Not all rows give a size; the values are once, few, many and, for expanded clones, a class.

D,V,J,size,CDR3,DNA
-,TRBV4-3,TRBJ1-1,-,CASSQDLEGWDTEAFF,TGCGCCAGCAGCCAAGATTTGGAGGGATGGGACACTGAAGCTTTCTTT
TRBD1,TRBV6-5,TRBJ1-2,-,CASRFRTGNGYTF,TGTGCCAGCCGTTTCCGGACAGGGAATGGCTACACCTTC
-,TRBV6-1,TRBJ1-5,-,CASSRDRNNQPQHF,TGTGCCAGCAGCCGTGACAGAAATAATCAGCCCCAGCATTTT
-,TRBV2,TRBJ1-1,-,CASREEDTEAFF,TGTGCCAGCAGAGAGGAAGACACTGAAGCTTTCTTT
TRBD1,TRBV28,TRBJ1-6,-,CASSQTGANYNSPLHF,TGTGCCAGCAGCCAAACAGGGGCGAACTATAATTCACCCCTCCACTTT
TRBD1,TRBV7-9,TRBJ2-4,-,CSSSFSQGTGIIQYF,TGTTCCAGCAGCTTTTCCCAGGGGACAGGGATCATTCAGTACTTC
TRBD1,TRBV6-5,TRBJ1-4,-,CASRKGQRNEKLFF,TGTGCCAGCAGAAAGGGACAGAGAAATGAAAAACTGTTTTTT
TRBD1,TRBV15,TRBJ2-2,-,CATSRELAGTGRSGELFF,TGTGCCACCAGCAGAGAATTGGCCGGGACAGGGAGGTCCGGGGAGCTGTTTTTT
-,TRBV29-1,TRBJ1-1,few,CSVGGSTEAFF,TGCAGCGTTGGCGGTAGCACTGAAGCTTTCTTT
-,TRBV18,TRBJ2-5,-,CASSRTRGETQYF,TGTGCCAGCTCACGAACACGGGGAGAGACCCAGTACTTC
-,TRBV5-6,TRBJ1-3,-,CASAPAGGAGNTIYF,TGTGCCAGCGCCCCCGCGGGGGGTGCGGGAAACACCATATATTTT
TRBD1,TRBV4-3,TRBJ1-1,-,CASSFEEAGGTEAFF,TGCGCCAGCAGCTTCGAGGAGGCAGGGGGGACTGAAGCTTTCTTT
-,TRBV4-2,TRBJ1-2,-,CASSQEKQYGYTF,TGTGCCAGCAGCCAAGAAAAACAGTATGGCTACACCTTC
-,TRBV4-2,TRBJ2-2,-,CASSQGYGGANNGELFF,TGTGCCAGCAGCCAAGGATATGGGGGGGCTAATAACGGGGAGCTGTTTTTT
-,TRBV7-3,TRBJ2-2,-,CASSDYNTGELFF,TGTGCCAGCAGCGACTACAACACCGGGGAGCTGTTTTTT
TRBD1,TRBV6-6,TRBJ1-2,-,CASSSLTGHGYGYTF,TGTGCCAGCAGTTCCCTGACAGGGCACGGCTATGGCTACACCTTC
TRBD2,TRBV10-1,TRBJ2-7,once,CAGRLAGGYEQYF,TGCGCCGGCCGACTAGCGGGGGGGTATGAGCAGTACTTC
-,TRBV6-1,TRBJ1-6,-,CASTPGGHNSPLHF,TGTGCCAGCACCCCCGGGGGTCATAATTCACCCCTCCACTTT
TRBD2,TRBV19,TRBJ2-7,-,CASSISRGAYEQYF,TGTGCCAGTAGTATAAGCCGGGGGGCCTACGAGCAGTACTTC
-,TRBV2,TRBJ1-2,-,CASSGQLYGYTF,TGTGCCAGCAGTGGACAGCTCTATGGCTACACCTTC
-,TRBV7-2,TRBJ1-3,-,CASSPQPPDTIYF,TGTGCCAGCAGCCCGCAACCTCCAGACACCATATATTTT
TRBD2,TRBV5-4,TRBJ2-3,few,CASSFRLAGNTDTQYF,TGTGCCAGCAGCTTTCGGCTAGCGGGGAACACAGATACGCAGTATTTT
TRBD2,TRBV29-1,TRBJ2-4,-,CSVGTSGNIQYF,TGCAGTGTGGGGACTAGCGGCAACATTCAGTACTTC
TRBD2,TRBV5-4,TRBJ2-3,-,CASSLRAGGPADTQYF,TGTGCCAGCAGCTTAAGAGCGGGGGGGCCCGCAGATACGCAGTATTTT
-,TRBV30,TRBJ1-2,-,CAWSAMSGGYGYTF,TGTGCCTGGAGTGCAATGAGCGGTGGCTATGGCTACACCTTC
-,TRBV15,TRBJ2-7,-,CATSRQGFPPYEQYF,TGTGCCACCAGCAGACAGGGCTTTCCCCCCTACGAGCAGTACTTC
-,TRBV11-1,TRBJ1-4,-,CASRPSREGEKLFF,TGTGCCAGCAGACCGTCGCGGGAGGGTGAAAAACTGTTTTTT
-,TRBV29-1,TRBJ1-2,-,CSADGGSYGYTF,TGCAGCGCCGACGGGGGAAGCTATGGCTACACCTTC
-,TRBV18,TRBJ1-2,-,CASSPTFNYGYTF,TGTGCCAGCTCACCGACATTTAACTATGGCTACACCTTC
-,TRBV7-2,TRBJ2-4,-,CASSLYPDTNIQYF,TGTGCCAGCAGCTTATACCCCGACACAAACATTCAGTACTTC
TRBD1,TRBV11-2,TRBJ2-7,-,CASSPLHGTADYEQYF,TGTGCCAGCAGCCCGTTACACGGGACAGCGGATTACGAGCAGTACTTC
TRBD2,TRBV13,TRBJ2-1,-,CASRLGLAGYNEQFF,TGTGCCAGCAGATTGGGACTAGCGGGGTACAATGAGCAGTTCTTC
-,TRBV19,TRBJ2-7,few,CASRGHLSYEQYF,TGTGCCAGTAGGGGACACCTCTCCTACGAGCAGTACTTC
TRBD1,TRBV27,TRBJ1-1,-,CASFPGGGWTEAFF,TGTGCCAGCTTCCCAGGGGGCGGGTGGACTGAAGCTTTCTTT
TRBD1,TRBV2,TRBJ1-1,-,CARRTGRNTEAFF,TGTGCCAGGAGGACAGGGCGTAACACTGAAGCTTTCTTT
TRBD2,TRBV4-2,TRBJ2-1,-,CASSQGPIGEGTQEQFF,TGTGCCAGCAGCCAAGGACCGATAGGGGAGGGGACCCAAGAGCAGTTCTTC
TRBD1,TRBV29-1,TRBJ1-4,-,CSVLDRGTNEKLFF,TGCAGCGTTTTAGACAGGGGAACTAATGAAAAACTGTTTTTT
TRBD1,TRBV4-3,TRBJ1-1,few,CASSQNQGGTEAFF,TGCGCCAGCAGCCAAAATCAGGGGGGAACTGAAGCTTTCTTT
-,TRBV19,TRBJ1-2,-,CASKTDSGYGYTF,TGTGCCAGCAAGACAGACTCTGGCTATGGCTACACCTTC
TRBD2,TRBV7-9,TRBJ2-2,-,CSSSLRAGEVTGELFF,TGTTCCAGCAGCCTGAGAGCGGGGGAAGTAACCGGGGAGCTGTTTTTT
-,TRBV28,TRBJ2-2,once,CASSFFVTLYQGAANTGELFF,TGTGCCAGCAGTTTTTTCGTGACGTTATATCAGGGTGCGGCGAACACCGGGGAGCTGTTTTTT
TRBD1,TRBV6-5,TRBJ2-7,once,CASSFRQGSFYEQYF,TGTGCCAGCAGTTTCAGACAGGGATCCTTCTACGAGCAGTACTTC
TRBD1,TRBV11-2,TRBJ1-1,-,CASSLTGANAFF,TGTGCCAGCAGCCTAACAGGGGCGAACGCTTTCTTT
-,TRBV6-6,TRBJ1-2,-,CASSPLPTANYGYTF,TGTGCCAGCAGCCCCCTGCCGACAGCGAACTATGGCTACACCTTC
-,TRBV4-3,TRBJ1-5,-,CASSQDGGKPQHF,TGCGCCAGCAGCCAAGACGGGGGGAAGCCCCAGCATTTT
-,TRBV18,TRBJ1-1,-,CASSPSGRNSLNTEAFF,TGTGCCAGCTCACCGAGCGGGCGGAACTCGTTGAACACTGAAGCTTTCTTT
TRBD2,TRBV7-8,TRBJ2-3,-,CASSYAGGPIADTQYF,TGTGCCAGCAGCTATGCGGGGGGGCCTATTGCAGATACGCAGTATTTT
-,TRBV9,TRBJ1-4,once,CASSADIREKLFF,TGTGCCAGCAGCGCAGACATACGAGAAAAACTGTTTTTT
-,TRBV10-2,TRBJ2-7,-,CASSESDSGEGHEQYF,TGCGCCAGCAGTGAGTCTGATTCAGGGGAGGGACACGAGCAGTACTTC
-,TRBV19,TRBJ1-5,-,CASKINYYNQPQHF,TGTGCCAGTAAGATAAACTATTACAATCAGCCCCAGCATTTT
-,TRBV10-3,TRBJ1-5,-,CAIAENPKQPQHF,TGTGCCATCGCGGAGAACCCGAAGCAGCCCCAGCATTTT
TRBD2,TRBV5-4,TRBJ2-3,-,CASSSLAGVDTQYF,TGTGCCAGCAGCTCTTTAGCGGGGGTGGATACGCAGTATTTT
-,TRBV2,TRBJ1-1,few,CASTEGENTEAFF,TGTGCCAGCACAGAGGGGGAGAACACTGAAGCTTTCTTT